What follows is one T cell receptor beta chain and its context. Its antigen is not known. This specimen belongs to a study of T cell responses to AZD1222 COVID-19 vaccine. Using immunoSEQ multiplex PCR, the repertoire was profiled, and TCRdb retains in-frame clones only, with some absent. The repertoire consists of roughly 120,000 clones, with more than 85% occurring once and the leading ten covering 6% to 8%. The CDR3 consists of 14 residues. Germline lookup yields CDR1 LNHDA and CDR2 SQIVND (reference sequence). Trimming stripped 3 bases from V and 4 bases from J, with 10 bases between. Study results and caveats: Sampling captured repertoires only after the peak T cell response. Targets within unmutated variant regions were reportedly found for nearly half of spike-specific TCRs.

This TCR was sampled from an adult in good health. Sequencing used peripheral blood, obtained on day 0 of AZD1222 vaccination. The gene calls are TRBV19 and TRBJ1-5; D is unclear. For the CDR3, the DNA is TGTGCCAGTAGTATCCGTCACCTTAATCAGCCCCAGCATTTT. It specifies CASSIRHLNQPQHF.